This is a list of T cell receptor beta chains from one sample in a study of blood T cell repertoires in COVID-19. This table comes from immunoSEQ multiplex PCR, and its TCRdb copy is limited to in-frame clones, with some not included. Altogether around 140,000 clones are present, over 65% being singletons, with the ten largest covering approximately 17%. The sample was peripheral blood. These receptors all come from a man between 50 and 59 years old with acute or convalescent COVID-19. Each CDR3 is given without its conserved first and last residue. Fields, in order: V gene, D gene, J gene, CDR3 protein. A D gene is named only where the DNA matches it firmly.

V gene: TRBV2
D gene: -
J gene: TRBJ1-3
CDR3 protein: ASSEQGSGNTIY

V gene: TRBV6-1
D gene: -
J gene: TRBJ1-5
CDR3 protein: ASSEMISSNQPQH

V gene: TRBV5-5
D gene: TRBD1
J gene: TRBJ1-2
CDR3 protein: ASSTPIPGQGFYGYT

V gene: TRBV5-1
D gene: TRBD2
J gene: TRBJ2-1
CDR3 protein: ASSSLGTSGGQYNEQF

V gene: TRBV5-1
D gene: TRBD1
J gene: TRBJ2-1
CDR3 protein: ASSLEGTGLHEQF

V gene: TRBV6-5
D gene: -
J gene: TRBJ1-5
CDR3 protein: ASRGVNSNQPQH

V gene: TRBV5-1
D gene: -
J gene: TRBJ1-1
CDR3 protein: ASSLAQGGMDTEAF

V gene: TRBV13
D gene: TRBD1
J gene: TRBJ1-1
CDR3 protein: ASSPQGDRAWVSSTEAF

V gene: TRBV2
D gene: -
J gene: TRBJ2-2
CDR3 protein: ASSDPTTGELF

V gene: TRBV11-2
D gene: -
J gene: TRBJ1-2
CDR3 protein: ASSLGNSYSGYT

V gene: TRBV14
D gene: -
J gene: TRBJ1-2
CDR3 protein: ASSFQGGSYT

V gene: TRBV4-2
D gene: TRBD1
J gene: TRBJ1-1
CDR3 protein: ASSQAVGTGNTEAF

V gene: TRBV9
D gene: TRBD1
J gene: TRBJ1-1
CDR3 protein: ASSAKRDRAMNTEAF

V gene: TRBV7-2
D gene: -
J gene: TRBJ1-2
CDR3 protein: ASSLDGTGYGYT

V gene: TRBV30
D gene: -
J gene: TRBJ2-2
CDR3 protein: AFHPPDRYTGELF

V gene: TRBV6-5
D gene: TRBD1
J gene: TRBJ1-2
CDR3 protein: ASSRDSGDGYT

V gene: TRBV5-4
D gene: -
J gene: TRBJ2-3
CDR3 protein: ASSLQGSDTQY

V gene: TRBV18
D gene: -
J gene: TRBJ2-1
CDR3 protein: ASSPIRGSYNEQF